This TCR beta chain was identified in a study of shared clonotypes between healthy human individuals. About this clone: No antigen is known for it.

Using immunoSEQ multiplex PCR, the repertoire was profiled, and TCRdb retains in-frame clones only, with some absent. The sample has some 2 million clones, roughly 94% seen once. Division of CD4+ cells produced a CD45RA+ naive subset and a CD45RA-negative memory subset. CDR1 is MGHRA and CDR2 is YSYEKL in the germline V gene. CDR3 length: 17 amino acids. V lost 0 bases to trimming and J lost 10 bases; unmatched junction nucleotides: 10. Findings of the study overall: A reduction in generation probabilities was seen for non-shared clonotypes relative to those shared by all four donors.

The specimen was naive CD4+ T cells sorted from blood. Documented subset: CD45RA+ positively selected. This chain uses TRBV4-1 with TRBJ1-6; the match to TRBD1 covers 9 bases. The TCR originated in a man younger than 35 in good health. The chain's CDR3 is CASSQDGTGLVGSPLHF. The CDR3 nucleotides are TGCGCCAGCAGCCAAGATGGGACAGGGTTGGTTGGATCACCCCTCCACTTT.